This T cell receptor (beta chain) stems from a study of blood T cell repertoires in COVID-19. V shed 1 base, J shed 5 bases, and the junction held 2 bases outside the gene matches. Germline CDR1 is SQVTM and CDR2 is ANQGSEA. The CDR3 contains 13 residues. The assay was immunoSEQ multiplex PCR, and TCRdb's table has in-frame clones only and misses some. The sample has 390,000 or so clones, 87% seen once. Enrolment of Seattle patients took place during active infection, and they were followed longitudinally. Material for sequencing was peripheral blood. J is TRBJ2-1 and V is TRBV29-1; 7 bases are shared with TRBD1. This clonotype originated in a woman aged 30 to 39 with COVID-19, enrolled during active disease. In DNA form, the CDR3 reads TGCAGCGTTGAAGGGACAGGCAACAATGAGCAGTTCTTC. Its translation: CSVEGTGNNEQFF.